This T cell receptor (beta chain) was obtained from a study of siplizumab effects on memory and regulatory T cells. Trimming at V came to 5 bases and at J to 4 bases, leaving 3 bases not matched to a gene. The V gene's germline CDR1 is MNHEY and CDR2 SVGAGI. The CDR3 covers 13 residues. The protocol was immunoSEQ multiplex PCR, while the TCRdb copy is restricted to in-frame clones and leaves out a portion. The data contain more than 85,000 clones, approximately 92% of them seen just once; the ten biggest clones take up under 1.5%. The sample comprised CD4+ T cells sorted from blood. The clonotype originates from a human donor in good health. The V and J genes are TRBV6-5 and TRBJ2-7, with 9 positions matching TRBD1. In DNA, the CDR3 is TGTGCCAGCAGTCGGGGACAGGGTTACGAGCAGTACTTC. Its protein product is CASSRGQGYEQYF.